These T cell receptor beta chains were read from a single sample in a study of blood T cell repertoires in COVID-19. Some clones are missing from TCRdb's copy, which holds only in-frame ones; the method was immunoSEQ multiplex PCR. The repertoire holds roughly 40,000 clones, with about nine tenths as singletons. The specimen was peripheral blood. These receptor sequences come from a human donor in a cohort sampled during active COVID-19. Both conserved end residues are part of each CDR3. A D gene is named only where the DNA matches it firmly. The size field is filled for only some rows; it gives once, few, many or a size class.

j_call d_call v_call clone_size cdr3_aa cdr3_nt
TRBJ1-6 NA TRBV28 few CASSLGGRVDSPLHF TGTGCCAGCAGTTTGGGGGGGCGCGTGGATTCACCCCTCCACTTT
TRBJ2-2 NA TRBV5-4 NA CASSLGDTYTGELFF TGTGCCAGCAGCTTGGGGGACACTTACACCGGGGAGCTGTTTTTT
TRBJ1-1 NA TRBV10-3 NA CAISLQGLDTEAFF TGTGCCATCAGCCTTCAGGGGTTGGACACTGAAGCTTTCTTT
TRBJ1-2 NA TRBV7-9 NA CASSQVSGGYGYTF TGTGCCAGCAGCCAAGTCTCAGGAGGCTATGGCTACACCTTC
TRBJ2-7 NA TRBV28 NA CAIGAGNPEEQYF TGTGCCATTGGGGCAGGCAATCCTGAAGAGCAGTACTTC
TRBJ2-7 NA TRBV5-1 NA CASSLDRSTYEQYF TGCGCCAGCAGCTTGGACAGGAGCACCTACGAGCAGTACTTC
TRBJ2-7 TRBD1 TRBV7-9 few CASSPLGQGASGEQYF TGTGCCAGCAGCCCATTGGGACAGGGGGCGTCGGGCGAGCAGTACTTC
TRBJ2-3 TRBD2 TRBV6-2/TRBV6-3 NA CASSKPGLVTDTQYF TGTGCCAGCAGTAAACCGGGACTAGTCACAGATACGCAGTATTTT
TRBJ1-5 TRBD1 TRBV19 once CASSWDRGRNQPQHF TGTGCCAGTAGTTGGGACAGGGGGCGGAATCAGCCCCAGCATTTT
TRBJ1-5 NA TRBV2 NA CASSVGGLGQPQHF TGTGCCAGCAGTGTTGGTGGGCTGGGTCAGCCCCAGCATTTT
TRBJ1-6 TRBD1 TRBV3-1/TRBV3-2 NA CASSPGQGWGSPLHF TGTGCCAGCAGTCCTGGACAGGGATGGGGTTCACCCCTCCACTTT
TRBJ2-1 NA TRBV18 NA CASSPLGTKQNYNEQFF TGTGCCAGCTCACCCCTCGGGACAAAACAAAACTACAATGAGCAGTTCTTC